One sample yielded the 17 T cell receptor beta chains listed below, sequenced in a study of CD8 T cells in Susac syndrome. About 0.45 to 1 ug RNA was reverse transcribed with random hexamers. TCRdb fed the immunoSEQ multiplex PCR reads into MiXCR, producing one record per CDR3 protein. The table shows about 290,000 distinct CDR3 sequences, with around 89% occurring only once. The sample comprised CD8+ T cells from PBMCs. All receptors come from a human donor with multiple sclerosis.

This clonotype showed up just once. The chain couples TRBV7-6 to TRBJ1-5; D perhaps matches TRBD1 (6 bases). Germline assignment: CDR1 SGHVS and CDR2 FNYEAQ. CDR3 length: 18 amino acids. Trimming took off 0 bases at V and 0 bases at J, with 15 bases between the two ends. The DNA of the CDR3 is TGTGCCAGCAGCTTAGCGCTAGGGGGACGGATTAGCAATCAGCCCCAGCATTTT. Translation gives CASSLALGGRISNQPQHF.

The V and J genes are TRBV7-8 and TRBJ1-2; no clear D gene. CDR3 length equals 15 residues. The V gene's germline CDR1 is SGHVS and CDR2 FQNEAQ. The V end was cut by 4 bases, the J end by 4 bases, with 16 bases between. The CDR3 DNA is TGTGCCAGCAGCTCCCTGGGCGGTGTGACCTATGGCTACACCTTC. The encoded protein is CASSSLGGVTYGYTF.

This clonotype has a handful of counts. Here the CDR3 reads CSVLGGHVYEQYF. The CDR3 coding sequence is TGCAGCGTTTTAGGGGGACACGTCTACGAGCAGTACTTC. The chain links TRBV29-1 to TRBJ2-7, with D possibly TRBD1 on 6 matching bases. Germline V lookup: CDR1 SQVTM, CDR2 ANQGSEA. The CDR3 has 13 amino acids. V lost 5 bases to trimming and J lost 3 bases, with 14 bases between them.

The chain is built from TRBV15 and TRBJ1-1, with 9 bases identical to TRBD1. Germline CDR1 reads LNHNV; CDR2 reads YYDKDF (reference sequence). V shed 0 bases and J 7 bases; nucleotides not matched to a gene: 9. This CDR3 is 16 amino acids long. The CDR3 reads CATSRDPGTGTNEAFF. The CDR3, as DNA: TGTGCCACCAGCAGAGATCCCGGGACAGGGACTAATGAAGCTTTCTTT. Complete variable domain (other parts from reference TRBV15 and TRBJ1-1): DAMVIQNPRYQVTQFGKPVTLSCSQTLNHNVMYWYQQKSSQAPKLLFHYYDKDFNNEADTPDNFQSRRPNTSFCFLDIRSPGLGDTAMYLCATSRDPGTGTNEAFFGQGTRLTVV.

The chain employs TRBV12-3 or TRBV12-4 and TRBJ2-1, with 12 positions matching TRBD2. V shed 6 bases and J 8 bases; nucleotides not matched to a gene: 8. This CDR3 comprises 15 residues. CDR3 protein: CASSETSGSRDEQFF. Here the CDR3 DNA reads TGTGCCAGCAGCGAGACTAGCGGGAGCAGGGATGAGCAGTTCTTC.

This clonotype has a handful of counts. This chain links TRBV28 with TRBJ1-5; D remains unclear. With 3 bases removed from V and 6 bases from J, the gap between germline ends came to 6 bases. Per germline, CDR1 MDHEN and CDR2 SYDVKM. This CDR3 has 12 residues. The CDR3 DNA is TGTGCCAGCAGTTTTTTCGGTCAGCCCCAGCATTTT. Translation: CASSFFGQPQHF.

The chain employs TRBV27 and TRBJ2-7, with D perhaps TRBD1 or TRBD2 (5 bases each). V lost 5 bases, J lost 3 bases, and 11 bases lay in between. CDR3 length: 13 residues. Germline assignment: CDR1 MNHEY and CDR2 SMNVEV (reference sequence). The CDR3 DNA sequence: TGTGCCAGCAGTCCTTTTGGGGGCTACGAGCAGTACTTC. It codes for CASSPFGGYEQYF.

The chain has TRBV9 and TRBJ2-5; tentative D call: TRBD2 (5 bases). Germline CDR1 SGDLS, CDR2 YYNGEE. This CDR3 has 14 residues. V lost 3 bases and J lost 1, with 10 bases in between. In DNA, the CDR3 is TGTGCCAGCAGCGACGGAGGTCCCCAAGAGACCCAGTACTTC. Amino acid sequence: CASSDGGPQETQYF. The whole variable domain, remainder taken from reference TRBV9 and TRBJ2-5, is DSGVTQTPKHLITATGQRVTLRCSPRSGDLSVYWYQQSLDQGLQFLIQYYNGEERAKGNILERFSAQQFPDLHSELNLSSLELGDSALYFCASSDGGPQETQYFGPGTRLLVL.

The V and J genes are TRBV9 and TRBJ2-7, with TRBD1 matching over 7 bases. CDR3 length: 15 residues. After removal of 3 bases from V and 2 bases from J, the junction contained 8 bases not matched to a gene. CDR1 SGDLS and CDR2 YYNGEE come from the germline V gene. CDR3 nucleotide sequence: TGTGCCAGCAGCGCCGGGACAGCCCAGGCCTACGAGCAGTACTTC. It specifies CASSAGTAQAYEQYF.

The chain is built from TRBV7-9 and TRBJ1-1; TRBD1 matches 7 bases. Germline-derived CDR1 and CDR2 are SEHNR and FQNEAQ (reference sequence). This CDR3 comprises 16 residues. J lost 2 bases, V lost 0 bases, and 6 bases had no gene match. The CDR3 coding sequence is TGTGCCAGCAGCTTAGCGGGGGGGACAGCCAACACTGAAGCTTTCTTT. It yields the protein CASSLAGGTANTEAFF.

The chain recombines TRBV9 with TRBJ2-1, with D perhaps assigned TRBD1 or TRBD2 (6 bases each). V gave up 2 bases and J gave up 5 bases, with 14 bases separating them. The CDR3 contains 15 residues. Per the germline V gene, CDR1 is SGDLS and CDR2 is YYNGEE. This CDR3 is CASSVWRGSHNEQFF. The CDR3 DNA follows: TGTGCCAGCAGCGTCTGGAGGGGGTCGCACAATGAGCAGTTCTTC. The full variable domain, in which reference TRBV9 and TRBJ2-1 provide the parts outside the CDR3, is DSGVTQTPKHLITATGQRVTLRCSPRSGDLSVYWYQQSLDQGLQFLIQYYNGEERAKGNILERFSAQQFPDLHSELNLSSLELGDSALYFCASSVWRGSHNEQFFGPGTRLTVL.

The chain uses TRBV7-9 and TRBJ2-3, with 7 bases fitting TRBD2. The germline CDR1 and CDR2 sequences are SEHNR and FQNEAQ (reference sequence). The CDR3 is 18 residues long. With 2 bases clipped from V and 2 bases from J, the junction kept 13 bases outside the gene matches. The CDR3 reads CASSLIANQRDYTDTQYF. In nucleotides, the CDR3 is TGTGCCAGCAGCTTAATAGCAAACCAGCGGGACTACACAGATACGCAGTATTTT. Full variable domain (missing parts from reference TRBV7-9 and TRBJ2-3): DTGVSQNPRHKITKRGQNVTFRCDPISEHNRLYWYRQTLGQGPEFLTYFQNEAQLEKSRLLSDRFSAERPKGSFSTLEIQRTEQGDSAMYLCASSLIANQRDYTDTQYFGPGTRLTVL.

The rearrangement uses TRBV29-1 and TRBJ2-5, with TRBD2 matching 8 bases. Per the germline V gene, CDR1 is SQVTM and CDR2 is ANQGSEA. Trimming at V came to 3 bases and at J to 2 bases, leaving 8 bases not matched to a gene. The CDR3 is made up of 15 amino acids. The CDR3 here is CSVDRIAGLQETQYF. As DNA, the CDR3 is TGCAGCGTTGATAGGATAGCGGGGCTACAAGAGACCCAGTACTTC.

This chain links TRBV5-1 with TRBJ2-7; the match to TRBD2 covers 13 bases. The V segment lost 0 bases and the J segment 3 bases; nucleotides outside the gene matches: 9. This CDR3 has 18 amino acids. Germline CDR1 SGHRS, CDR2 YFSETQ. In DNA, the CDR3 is TGCGCCAGCAGCTTGGGACAGGGACTAGCGGGACACAACTACGAGCAGTACTTC. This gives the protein CASSLGQGLAGHNYEQYF.

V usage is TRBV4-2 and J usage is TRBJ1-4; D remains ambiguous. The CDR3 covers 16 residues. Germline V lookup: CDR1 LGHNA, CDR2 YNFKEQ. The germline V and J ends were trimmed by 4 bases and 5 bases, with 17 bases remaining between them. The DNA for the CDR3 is TGTGCCAGCAGCCGCGAGGCGGCTAACAAGAATGAAAAACTGTTTTTT. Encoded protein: CASSREAANKNEKLFF.

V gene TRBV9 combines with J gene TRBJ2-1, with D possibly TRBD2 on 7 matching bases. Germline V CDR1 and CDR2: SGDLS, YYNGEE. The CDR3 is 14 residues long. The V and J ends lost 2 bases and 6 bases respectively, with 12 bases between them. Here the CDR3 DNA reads TGTGCCAGCAGCGTCGGACTAGGGGGCAATGAGCAGTTCTTC. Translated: CASSVGLGGNEQFF.

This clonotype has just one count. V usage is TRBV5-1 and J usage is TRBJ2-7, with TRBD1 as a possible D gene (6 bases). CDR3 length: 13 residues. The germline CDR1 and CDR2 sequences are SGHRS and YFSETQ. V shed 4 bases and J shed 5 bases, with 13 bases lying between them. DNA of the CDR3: TGCGCCAGCAGCGGGCAGGGGTTCAACGAGCAGTACTTC. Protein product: CASSGQGFNEQYF. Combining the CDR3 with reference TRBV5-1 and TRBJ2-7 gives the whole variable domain KAGVTQTPRYLIKTRGQQVTLSCSPISGHRSVSWYQQTPGQGLQFLFEYFSETQRNKGNFPGRFSGRQFSNSRSEMNVSTLELGDSALYLCASSGQGFNEQYFGPGTRLTVT.